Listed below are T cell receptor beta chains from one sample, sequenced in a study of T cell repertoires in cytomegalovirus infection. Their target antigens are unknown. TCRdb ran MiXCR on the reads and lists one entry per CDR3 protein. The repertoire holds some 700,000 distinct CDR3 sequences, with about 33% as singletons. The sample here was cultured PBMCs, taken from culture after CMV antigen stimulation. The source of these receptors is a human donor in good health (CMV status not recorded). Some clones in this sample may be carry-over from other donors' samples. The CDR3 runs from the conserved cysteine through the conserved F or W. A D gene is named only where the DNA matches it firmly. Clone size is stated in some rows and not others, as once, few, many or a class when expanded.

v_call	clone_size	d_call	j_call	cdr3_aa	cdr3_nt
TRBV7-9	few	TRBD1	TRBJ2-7	CASSSGTGGLYEQYF	TGTGCCAGCAGCTCCGGGACAGGGGGCCTATACGAGCAGTACTTC
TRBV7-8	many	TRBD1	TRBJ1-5	CASSSTGGEVAPQHF	TGTGCCAGCAGCTCAACAGGGGGCGAGGTCGCGCCCCAGCATTTT
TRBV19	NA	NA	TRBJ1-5	CASSVQGPQPQHF	TGTGCCAGTAGCGTACAGGGTCCCCAGCCCCAGCATTTT
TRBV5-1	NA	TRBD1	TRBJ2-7	CASSLSPTGATYEQYF	TGCGCCAGCAGCTTGTCCCCGACAGGGGCCACCTACGAGCAGTACTTC
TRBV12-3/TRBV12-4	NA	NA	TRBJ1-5	CASSFRGTIQPQHF	TGTGCCAGCAGTTTTAGGGGTACGATTCAGCCCCAGCATTTT
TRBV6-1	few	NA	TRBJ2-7	CASSPLEVSFHEQYF	TGTGCCAGCAGCCCCTTGGAAGTCTCTTTCCACGAGCAGTACTTC
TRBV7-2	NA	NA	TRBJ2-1	CASSLVRREQFF	TGTGCCAGCAGCTTAGTTCGGCGGGAGCAGTTCTTC
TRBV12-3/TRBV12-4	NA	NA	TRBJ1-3	CASSRGQPGNTIYF	TGTGCCAGCAGCAGAGGACAACCCGGAAACACCATATATTTT
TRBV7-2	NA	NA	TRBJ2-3	CASSLARGRADTQYF	TGTGCCAGCAGCTTAGCGCGGGGGCGGGCAGATACGCAGTATTTT
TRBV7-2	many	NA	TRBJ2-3	CASLRSPATDTQYF	TGTGCCTCCCTCAGGTCTCCTGCCACAGATACGCAGTATTTT
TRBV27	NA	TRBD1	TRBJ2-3	CASSPTGVPDTQYF	TGTGCCAGCAGTCCCACAGGGGTCCCAGATACGCAGTATTTT
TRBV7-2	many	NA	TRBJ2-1	CASSLEGGHNEQFF	TGTGCCAGCAGCTTAGAGGGGGGGCACAATGAGCAGTTCTTC
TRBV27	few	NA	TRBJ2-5	CASSLSSPVGETQYF	TGTGCCAGCAGTTTATCGAGCCCGGTGGGAGAGACCCAGTACTTC
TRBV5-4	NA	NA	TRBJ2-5	CASSLAQGTETQYF	TGTGCCAGCAGCTTGGCACAGGGCACGGAGACCCAGTACTTC
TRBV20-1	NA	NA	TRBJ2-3	CSARDSAASDTQYF	TGCAGTGCTAGAGATTCGGCTGCCTCAGATACGCAGTATTTT
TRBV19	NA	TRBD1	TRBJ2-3	CASSMTGRQDTQYF	TGTGCCAGTAGTATGACAGGGCGTCAAGATACGCAGTATTTT
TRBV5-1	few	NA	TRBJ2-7	CASRWPNSYEQYF	TGCGCCAGCAGATGGCCTAACTCCTACGAGCAGTACTTC
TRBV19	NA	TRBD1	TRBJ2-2	CASSIFDRGNTGELFF	TGTGCCAGTAGTATTTTCGACAGGGGGAACACCGGGGAGCTGTTTTTT
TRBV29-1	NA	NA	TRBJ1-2	CSVEDWGNYGYTF	TGCAGCGTTGAGGACTGGGGCAACTATGGCTACACCTTC
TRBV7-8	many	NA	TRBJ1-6	CASTPGSDSPLHF	TGTGCCAGCACCCCCGGGTCGGACTCACCCCTCCACTTT
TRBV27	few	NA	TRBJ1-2	CASSLNGPYGYTF	TGTGCCAGCAGTTTAAACGGCCCCTATGGCTACACCTTC
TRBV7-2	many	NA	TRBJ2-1	CASSLWVEGHNEQFF	TGTGCCAGCAGCCTCTGGGTTGAAGGCCACAATGAGCAGTTCTTC
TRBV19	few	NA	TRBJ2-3	CASSMGVTDTQYF	TGTGCCAGTAGTATGGGAGTCACAGATACGCAGTATTTT
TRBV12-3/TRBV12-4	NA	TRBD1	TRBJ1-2	CASSPGRGQNGYTF	TGTGCCAGCAGTCCGGGAAGGGGGCAGAATGGCTACACCTTC
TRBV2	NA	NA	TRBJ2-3	CASSGRVSVPPDTQYF	TGTGCCAGCAGTGGGCGGGTTTCCGTTCCTCCAGATACGCAGTATTTT
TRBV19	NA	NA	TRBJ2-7	CASSTGNQQYF	TGTGCCAGTAGTACCGGGAACCAGCAGTACTTC
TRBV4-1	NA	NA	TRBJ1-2	CASNPQMSDNYGYTF	TGCGCCAGCAACCCACAGATGTCGGACAACTATGGCTACACCTTC